The present entry profiles one T cell receptor (beta chain) with its context. Its antigen remains undetermined. There are no base qualities to consult, and no much larger clone falls within one base. TCRbeta CDR3 regions were amplified from genomic DNA by means of the immunoSEQ Assay, a bias-controlled multiplex PCR. The authors' pipeline ran thus. The number of nucleated cells in each sample was estimated by amplification of reference gene primers within the assay. To quantify the absolute abundance of each unique TCRbeta CDR3 rearrangement, sequence reads were collapsed and filtered. For each sample, productive Simpson clonality was calculated as the square root of Simpson's diversity index across productive rearrangements. The source is immuneACCESS, and TCRdb retained only in-frame sequences with V and J called. Part of the clones is not carried over; for the studies checked, unresolved V genes explain less than half of this, and the remainder is unexplained. From that table come the V and J calls and clone size; the DNA was used to work out D and trimming. This sample gives about 200,000 clones in total; about nine tenths of them show up just once. Clones ranked in the top ten supply approximately 4.3% of the sample.

The data were obtained in a study of blood T cell repertoires in COVID-19 (dated by TCRdb to the early 2020s). Regarding the research as a whole: The collaborator samples originated in the United States, Italy and Spain and spanned the acute and convalescent phases of COVID-19. Deeply sampled blood TCRbeta repertoires from subjects exposed to, actively infected with, or recovered from COVID-19 were included in the dataset. The samples were drawn from two sources: the first 160 participants of the ongoing ImmuneRACE study, and 1,254 subjects contributed by 6 global collaborators. A de-identified subject ID, COVID-19 status, age in years and sex were almost always included in the sample metadata. The repertoires were made available in a free public database intended to serve as a resource for research on the immune response to SARS-CoV-2. Where available, HLA class I and class II types were obtained from metadata supplied by the sample provider rather than from assay-based typing. The material from the prospective study consisted of cDNA or gDNA derived from T cells, B-cell-depleted T cells, or PBMCs.

Enrolling through a virtual design, the prospective study's participants ranged in age from roughly 18 to 100 years and lived across some 23 United States geographic areas. In the prospective study, participants were assigned to cohorts based on the clinical history participants reported in a screening survey and a study questionnaire. Mobile phlebotomists in the prospective study collected whole blood, serum and a nasopharyngeal or oropharyngeal swab from every participant. Additional blood draws and questionnaires over an approximately 2-month period could optionally be provided by prospective study participants. Blood samples from the prospective study were shipped frozen or at room temperature prior to DNA extraction. The paper as a whole reports these results and caveats: The amount of clinical and demographic metadata varied by source and participant and was provided uncurated.

This TCR came from a woman younger than 45 with acute COVID-19. Sequencing was performed on PBMCs or T cells enriched from blood (not recorded which).

In nucleotide form, the sequence is TGTGCCAGCAGCATGACAGTCAAGCCCCAGCATTTT. It codes for CASSMTVKPQHF. The chain was built from TRBV21-1 and TRBJ1-5; the tabulated D call, TRBD1, remains unverified against the DNA. TRBV21-1 is a pseudogene segment. Spanning cysteine to phenylalanine, the CDR3 consists of 12 amino acids. CDR3 DNA is the only sequence kept; it has 36 bases, read in frame from the first base.